Sequencing of this T cell receptor beta chain was carried out in a study of shared clonotypes between healthy human individuals. Turning to the study itself: Researchers assigned three CD4 naive, three CD4 memory, two CD8 naive and one CD8 memory plate to each donor.

In the original workflow: Filtering of immunoSEQ junctional sequences could not match full-length read filtering. Produced via immunoSEQ multiplex PCR; TCRdb's table is partial and in-frame only. V, J and clone size were drawn from that table, and D and trimming were deduced from the DNA. In the table there are about 2.1 million clones, roughly 91% of which are singletons. With regard to this clone: The antigen is undetermined.

Naive CD8 cells lacked CD45RO and underwent positive selection for CCR7, leaving out terminally differentiated effector memory CD45RA+ cells. Adults of Caucasian background living in Nashville, Tennessee made up all donors. Study-wide findings and caveats: It was the non-shared clonotypes that had lower generation probabilities than clonotypes shared by all four donors.

Germline V lookup: CDR1 SGHAT, CDR2 FQNNGV. The V and J ends lost 5 bases and 5 bases respectively, with 16 bases between them. This CDR3 is built from 14 residues. This sequence originates from a man aged 18 to 29 in good health. Some clones in this sample may be carry-over from other donors' samples. The chain couples TRBV11-2 to TRBJ2-7; D ambiguous. Specimen: naive CD8+ T cells from PBMCs. Here the CDR3 DNA reads TGTGCCAGCAGCCCCCCCGGGTATTCCCACGAGCAGTACTTC. This gives the protein CASSPPGYSHEQYF.